These 5 T cell receptor beta chains share one sample of origin, sequenced in a study of identical twins (dated by TCRdb to the mid-2010s). Libraries were made using 5' RACE. The sequencer was an Illumina HiSeq 2000. TCRdb ran its own pipeline on the public reads, namely fastp trimming at Q25 and MiXCR clone calling, and kept in-frame beta chains. One record per CDR3 amino acid sequence lists the most common genes and DNA. For this sample the table gives 540,000 or so distinct CDR3 sequences, of which approximately 20% were detected only once. The top ten hold roughly 0.5% of the sample. These data were likewise used in another study, on yellow fever vaccine responses in identical twins.

Sample: CD4+ T cells sorted from blood. The origin of the receptors is a woman aged 18-35 years in good health.

This clonotype was detected a few times. V is TRBV28 and J is TRBJ2-7; 8 bases are a match to TRBD2. Germline V lookup: CDR1 MDHEN, CDR2 SYDVKM. This CDR3 comprises 14 residues. The junction had 10 bases not matched to a gene; V was cut back by 6 bases and J by 6 bases. The CDR3 sequence: CASRAAGLVPEQYF. Written as DNA, the CDR3 is TGTGCCAGCAGGGCGGCGGGACTAGTCCCCGAGCAGTACTTC.

This clonotype was found a few times. This rearrangement joins TRBV7-8 to TRBJ2-3, with 9 bases lining up with TRBD1. The CDR3 runs to 18 residues. Looked up from germline, CDR1 is SGHVS and CDR2 is FQNEAQ. Trimming cost V 2 bases and J 0 bases; bases outside gene matches: 9. The CDR3: CASSLYGWGQGSTDTQYF. In DNA, the CDR3 is TGTGCCAGCAGCTTATACGGCTGGGGACAGGGCAGCACAGATACGCAGTATTTT.

The chain is built from TRBV28 and TRBJ2-1, with D possibly being TRBD2 (5 bases). This CDR3 comprises 12 residues. Germline assignment: CDR1 MDHEN and CDR2 SYDVKM. V was shortened by 6 bases and J by 9 bases, with 12 bases between the two germline ends. CDR3 in amino acids: CASSSRAGEQFF. Written as DNA, the CDR3 is TGTGCCAGCAGCTCTCGGGCGGGTGAGCAGTTCTTC.

This clonotype was counted only a few times. The chain is built from TRBV20-1 and TRBJ2-3; 11 bases agree with TRBD2. The CDR3 spans 17 residues. Trimming cost V 3 bases and J 2 bases; bases outside gene matches: 10. Germline loops: CDR1 DFQATT, CDR2 SNEGSKA (reference sequence). The CDR3 is CSASLASGRHATDTQYF. The CDR3 bases are TGCAGTGCTAGTCTGGCTAGCGGGAGGCACGCCACAGATACGCAGTATTTT.

This clonotype showed up just a few times. V and J are TRBV15 and TRBJ2-1; D is perhaps TRBD2 (6 bases). With 3 bases removed from V and 3 bases from J, the gap between germline ends came to 15 bases. This CDR3 spans 16 amino acids. Germline CDR1 is LNHNV and CDR2 is YYDKDF (reference sequence). The CDR3 loop is CATSSGISTSYNEQFF. The CDR3 region has the DNA TGTGCCACCAGCAGTGGGATATCGACTAGCTACAATGAGCAGTTCTTC. Full variable domain (remainder filled in from reference TRBV15 and TRBJ2-1): DAMVIQNPRYQVTQFGKPVTLSCSQTLNHNVMYWYQQKSSQAPKLLFHYYDKDFNNEADTPDNFQSRRPNTSFCFLDIRSPGLGDTAMYLCATSSGISTSYNEQFFGPGTRLTVL.